The next 28 T cell receptor beta chains were all read from a single sample in a study of T cells in Graves' hyperthyroidism and ophthalmopathy. Template material for amplifying TCR beta CDR3 regions consisted of RNA transcripts. HTBI primers drove first-round RT-PCR of the TCR CDR3. TCRdb reprocessed the multiplex PCR reads via MiXCR and lists one record per CDR3 protein. The repertoire holds under 350,000 distinct CDR3 sequences, approximately 17% seen once, with around 58% in the top ten. The sequenced sample consisted of blood. These receptors all stem from a woman in her fifties or sixties with Graves' ophthalmopathy.

This clonotype was detected many times. This chain connects TRBV7-9 to TRBJ2-7; 7 bases match TRBD1. The junction had 3 bases not matched to a gene; V was cut back by 5 bases and J by 2 bases. Germline CDR1 and CDR2: SEHNR and FQNEAQ (reference sequence). The CDR3 runs to 13 residues. CDR3 coding DNA: TGTGCCAGCAGCCAGGGACAGACCTACGAGCAGTACTTC. Translating gives CASSQGQTYEQYF.

This clonotype has only a few counts. The V gene is TRBV12-5, the J gene TRBJ2-5, with D perhaps TRBD1 (6 bases). Germline CDR1 and CDR2: LGHNT and FRNRAP. The CDR3 is made up of 14 amino acids. V was pared by 1 base and J by 2 bases, with 8 bases between. CDR3: CASGLGQAQETQYF. The CDR3 DNA reads TGTGCTAGTGGTTTGGGACAGGCGCAAGAGACCCAGTACTTC.

This clonotype was counted at least ten times. This chain joins TRBV7-3 and TRBJ1-1, with D unclear. Per germline, CDR1 SGHTA and CDR2 FQGTGA. The CDR3 is 16 residues long. V lost 5 bases and J 1 base, leaving 17 bases between the germline ends. The CDR3 protein is CASSPTMEVGNTEAFF. In DNA, the CDR3 is TGTGCCAGCAGCCCAACAATGGAGGTAGGGAACACTGAAGCTTTCTTT.

This clonotype was seen only a few times. The gene calls are TRBV5-1 and TRBJ1-2; 7 nucleotides agree with TRBD1. V trimming: 4 bases; J trimming: 2 bases; junction bases outside the gene matches: 5. CDR1 and CDR2 from the germline V gene are SGHRS and YFSETQ. This CDR3 is 14 amino acids long. The CDR3 loop is CASSLTTGNYGYTF. The CDR3 DNA follows: TGCGCCAGCAGCCTAACGACAGGGAACTATGGCTACACCTTC.

V and J are TRBV5-6 and TRBJ2-1; 12 positions agree with TRBD1. With 4 bases clipped from V and 8 bases from J, the junction kept 7 bases outside the gene matches. This CDR3 comprises 15 residues. Germline loops: CDR1 SGHDT, CDR2 YYEEEE. The CDR3 DNA follows: TGTGCCAGCAGCGTGGGACAGGGGGCGGGCGATGAGCAGTTCTTC. Amino acids: CASSVGQGAGDEQFF.

The table lists this clonotype with many counts. CDR3 DNA sequence: TGCAGTGCTAGAAGCCCAGGGCGAAGCACTGAAGCTTTCTTT. This gives the protein CSARSPGRSTEAFF. The rearrangement uses TRBV20-1 and TRBJ1-1; D is possibly TRBD1 (5 bases). The V gene lost 2 bases and the J gene lost 4 bases, with 14 bases spanning the gap. Germline-derived CDR1 and CDR2 are DFQATT and SNEGSKA (reference sequence). The CDR3 spans 14 residues.

This clonotype has ten or more counts. This rearrangement joins TRBV12-5 to TRBJ2-3; 7 bases agree with TRBD2. Trimming removed 4 bases from V and 1 base from J; junction bases left unmatched: 11. This CDR3 contains 17 residues. Germline CDR1 is LGHNT and CDR2 is FRNRAP. As DNA, the CDR3 is TGTGCTAGTGGTTCGGGGCTTGGCGGGAGACGCACAGATACGCAGTATTTT. This encodes CASGSGLGGRRTDTQYF.

This clonotype was observed many times. The chain uses TRBV7-3 and TRBJ2-1; D remains unclear. From germline, CDR1 is SGHTA and CDR2 FQGTGA. V shed 0 bases and J shed 2 bases, with 5 bases lying between them. CDR3 size: 14 residues. This CDR3 reads CASSLTGTYNEQFF. In DNA form, the CDR3 reads TGTGCCAGCAGCTTAACGGGCACCTACAATGAGCAGTTCTTC.

The rearrangement links TRBV7-2 to TRBJ2-6; TRBD1 agrees at 9 bases. Trimming at V came to 5 bases and at J to 3 bases, leaving 2 bases not matched to a gene. The CDR3 contains 15 residues. Germline lookup yields CDR1 SGHTA and CDR2 FQGNSA. The CDR3 protein is CASSRTGVGANVLTF. Here the CDR3 DNA reads TGTGCCAGCAGCAGGACAGGGGTTGGGGCCAACGTCCTGACTTTC.

The chain couples TRBV10-3 to TRBJ2-7; 8 bases map to TRBD2. Trimming at V came to 2 bases and at J to 6 bases, leaving 12 bases not matched to a gene. The CDR3 extends over 16 amino acids. Germline V gene data show CDR1 as ENHRY and CDR2 as SYGVKD. The chain's CDR3 is CAISEPIGGGRGEQYF. For the CDR3, the DNA is TGTGCCATCAGTGAGCCAATCGGCGGGGGGCGAGGCGAGCAGTACTTC.

The table lists this clonotype with many counts. This chain joins TRBV20-1 and TRBJ2-7; D may be TRBD1 or TRBD2 (5 bases each). V was pared by 6 bases and J by 5 bases, with 17 bases between. CDR3 size: 13 residues. Germline V gives CDR1 DFQATT, CDR2 SNEGSKA (reference sequence). CDR3 sequence (DNA): TGCAGTGCCTTAGGGACGGTCTGGAACGAGCAGTACTTC. It yields the protein CSALGTVWNEQYF.

This clonotype was counted ten times or more. The rearrangement uses TRBV20-1 and TRBJ1-2; 8 nucleotides align to TRBD1. The CDR3 is made up of 13 amino acids. Trimming cost V 6 bases and J 8 bases; bases outside gene matches: 11. Germline CDR1 and CDR2: DFQATT and SNEGSKA (reference sequence). Here the CDR3 reads CSAKLSGGIGYTF. The CDR3 coding sequence is TGCAGTGCGAAGTTATCAGGGGGCATCGGCTACACCTTC.

This clonotype was seen many times. The J gene is TRBJ2-2, the V gene TRBV9; TRBD2 agrees at 8 bases. Germline CDR1 SGDLS, CDR2 YYNGEE. J lost 2 bases, V lost 0 bases, and 3 bases had no gene match. The CDR3 is made up of 16 amino acids. CDR3 sequence reads: CASSVGTSRNTGELFF. The CDR3 nucleotides read TGTGCCAGCAGCGTAGGGACTAGCAGAAACACCGGGGAGCTGTTTTTT.

The table lists this clonotype with many counts. In nucleotides, the CDR3 is TGCAGCGCTACGTGGACAGCTTTTGAAGCTTTCTTT. This translates into CSATWTAFEAFF. The chain combines TRBV29-1 with TRBJ1-1; a weak D match, TRBD1 (6 bases). This CDR3 spans 12 amino acids. Germline CDR1 reads SQVTM; CDR2 reads ANQGSEA. The V end was cut by 7 bases, the J end by 7 bases, with 16 bases between.

In this sample, this clonotype turned up many times. V usage is TRBV2 and J usage is TRBJ2-7; 7 nucleotides line up with TRBD1. This CDR3 region has 12 residues. Per the germline V gene, CDR1 is SNHLY and CDR2 is FYNNEI. The V segment lost 8 bases and the J segment 4 bases; nucleotides outside the gene matches: 5. DNA of the CDR3: TGTGCCAGCCGACAGGGCCGGTACGAGCAGTACTTC. Protein: CASRQGRYEQYF.

V and J are TRBV5-6 and TRBJ2-7; no clear D. The germline gives CDR1 SGHDT, CDR2 YYEEEE. CDR3 length: 14 amino acids. V was pared by 4 bases and J by 6 bases, with 17 bases between. The CDR3 is CASSLGPTPLEQYF. The CDR3 DNA reads as TGTGCCAGCAGCCTTGGACCGACACCTCTCGAGCAGTACTTC.

The V gene is TRBV12-3 or TRBV12-4, the J gene TRBJ1-5; D possibly corresponds to TRBD1 (5 bases). The V end was cut by 9 bases, the J end by 5 bases, with 14 bases between. This CDR3 has 13 residues. CDR3 nucleotide sequence: TGTGCCAGTGGGGGGAATCGGGATCAGCCCCAGCATTTT. Translation: CASGGNRDQPQHF.

This sequence joins TRBV7-8 and TRBJ2-5, with 15 nucleotides matching TRBD2. CDR3 length: 18 amino acids. Germline lookup yields CDR1 SGHVS and CDR2 FQNEAQ. Trimming cost V 5 bases and J 7 bases; bases outside gene matches: 14. CDR3 DNA sequence: TGTGCCAGCAGCCCCCACAGGACTAGCGGGGGGGCGGGATGGACCCAGTACTTC. As protein: CASSPHRTSGGAGWTQYF.

This clonotype was recorded many times. The chain uses TRBV30 and TRBJ1-5, with no clear D. V lost 0 bases and J 6 bases, leaving 12 bases between the germline ends. Germline V gene sequence: CDR1 GTSNPN, CDR2 SVGIG (reference sequence). The CDR3 runs to 14 residues. DNA for the CDR3: TGTGCCTGGAGTGTAAGCGGTACGAGTCAGCCCCAGCATTTT. Protein: CAWSVSGTSQPQHF.

This clonotype has just a few counts. This sequence joins TRBV7-2 and TRBJ1-1; 7 bases are shared with TRBD1. In germline, CDR1 is SGHTA, CDR2 FQGNSA. Trimming removed 4 bases from V and 10 bases from J; junction bases left unmatched: 9. CDR3 length: 13 residues. The CDR3 here is CASSSRQGGRAFF. The DNA of the CDR3 is TGTGCCAGCAGCTCCCGACAGGGTGGCAGAGCTTTCTTT.

Details on this clonotype: This clone may be a read error of a much larger clone one base away. The CDR3 loop reads CTSSYSWEGTEAFF. The CDR3 nucleotides are TGTACCAGCAGTTACTCGTGGGAGGGCACTGAAGCTTTCTTT. This rearrangement joins TRBV6-5 to TRBJ1-1; D gene unclear. CDR3 length: 14 residues. Germline CDR1 reads MNHEY; CDR2 reads SVGAGI.

This clonotype was recorded many times. The genes are TRBV7-2 and TRBJ2-7, with TRBD2 identical over 7 bases. Per the germline V gene, CDR1 is SGHTA and CDR2 is FQGNSA. This CDR3 is built from 17 residues. J was trimmed by 5 bases and V by 1 base; bases with no gene match: 14. The CDR3, as DNA: TGTGCCAGCAGCTTAGATGGATCGGGGGGAAGCGGGAACGAGCAGTACTTC. Its protein product is CASSLDGSGGSGNEQYF.

The chain joins TRBV3-1 to TRBJ1-1; TRBD1 is a possible D gene (5 bases). The germline CDR1 and CDR2 sequences are LGHDT and YNNKEL (reference sequence). Trimming left V 6 bases short and J 2 bases short, with 13 bases between. This CDR3 region has 14 residues. Written as DNA, the CDR3 is TGTGCCAGCAGTCGAGGGGCATCTAACACTGAAGCTTTCTTT. Translating it yields CASSRGASNTEAFF.

V usage is TRBV4-1 and J usage is TRBJ2-7, with 10 positions matching TRBD1. The CDR3 covers 16 residues. The germline V gene encodes CDR1 MGHRA and CDR2 YSYEKL. With V trimmed by 0 bases and J by 2 bases, 4 bases remained unmatched. CDR3 in DNA: TGCGCCAGCAGCCAAGACCCCGGGACAGGGGCCTACGAGCAGTACTTC. This encodes CASSQDPGTGAYEQYF.

This clonotype was seen a few times. This CDR3 reads CASSQDREGELFF. CDR3 nucleotides: TGCGCCAGCAGCCAGGACAGGGAAGGGGAGCTGTTTTTT. This chain joins TRBV4-1 and TRBJ2-2, with 8 bases that match TRBD1. Germline CDR1 and CDR2: MGHRA and YSYEKL. V lost 3 bases and J lost 8; bases outside the gene matches: 2. The CDR3 consists of 13 residues.

This clonotype was observed a handful of times. The chain joins TRBV28 to TRBJ1-5, with D perhaps TRBD1 (5 bases). V shed 8 bases and J shed 0 bases, with 17 bases lying between them. Germline CDR1 MDHEN, CDR2 SYDVKM. CDR3 size: 16 residues. In DNA form, the CDR3 reads TGTGCCAGCGGACTCGATCGACAGCTTAGCAATCAGCCCCAGCATTTT. Translated, it gives CASGLDRQLSNQPQHF.

This clonotype appeared many times. The chain recombines TRBV11-2 with TRBJ2-1, with D perhaps TRBD2 (5 bases). V lost 5 bases and J lost 6, with 20 bases in between. The CDR3 has 16 amino acids. Germline V gene lookup returns CDR1 SGHAT and CDR2 FQNNGV. The CDR3 loop is CASSPEALLGGNEQFF. CDR3 sequence (DNA): TGTGCCAGCAGCCCCGAGGCCCTTTTAGGAGGCAATGAGCAGTTCTTC.

About this clonotype itself: A much bigger clone sits one base away, suggesting this may be a read error. The V and J genes are TRBV28 and TRBJ2-1; D gene uncertain. The CDR3 consists of 17 residues. Germline lookup yields CDR1 MDHEN and CDR2 SYDVKM. CDR3 DNA: TGTCCCAGCAGTTTGCTCGGGCCGCGGCAGACCTACAATGAGCAGTTCTTC. As protein: CPSSLLGPRQTYNEQFF.